These 32 T cell receptor beta chains share one sample of origin, sequenced in a study of T cell responses to AZD1222 COVID-19 vaccine. Data came from immunoSEQ multiplex PCR; TCRdb stores just in-frame clones and leaves some out. The sample holds over 150,000 clones, almost 90% seen once. The input for sequencing was peripheral blood, taken on day 0 of AZD1222 vaccination. These TCRs come from an adult in good health.

V gene TRBV12-3 or TRBV12-4 combines with J gene TRBJ1-6; D unclear. The V end lost 1 base, the J end lost 12 bases, and 10 bases lay between the germline ends. This CDR3 has 13 amino acids. CDR3 coding DNA: TGTGCCAGCAGTTTAGGCTACGCCGAACCCCTCCACTTT. As protein: CASSLGYAEPLHF.

The chain uses TRBV5-6 and TRBJ1-2; maybe TRBD1 (5 bases). Germline CDR1 is SGHDT and CDR2 is YYEEEE. Trimming shortened V by 1 base and J by 0 bases, and 7 bases separated the two germline ends. The CDR3 extends over 14 amino acids. Written as DNA, the CDR3 is TGTGCCAGCAGCTTGCAGGGTTCTAACTATGGCTACACCTTC. It encodes CASSLQGSNYGYTF.

The chain employs TRBV6-6 and TRBJ1-5; D unclear. The germline V gene has CDR1 MNHNY and CDR2 SVGAGI (reference sequence). The CDR3 is 14 residues long. Between the trimmed V and J ends, which lost 2 bases and 1 base, there was a span of 6 bases. The CDR3 DNA follows: TGTGCCAGCAGTTACGTGCAGAGCAATCAGCCCCAGCATTTT. This gives the protein CASSYVQSNQPQHF.

The V gene is TRBV10-3, the J gene TRBJ2-2, with unresolved D. The CDR3 contains 13 residues. The germline CDR1 and CDR2 sequences are ENHRY and SYGVKD. V was trimmed by 1 base and J by 5 bases, leaving 5 bases between them. CDR3 loop: CAISELETGELFF. CDR3 bases: TGTGCCATCAGTGAGTTAGAAACCGGGGAGCTGTTTTTT.

This chain uses TRBV15 with TRBJ1-5; D ambiguous. Germline V gene lookup returns CDR1 LNHNV and CDR2 YYDKDF (reference sequence). The CDR3 spans 14 residues. V was pared by 4 bases and J by 1 base, with 8 bases between. The CDR3, as DNA: TGTGCCACCAGCACGACCGGGAGCAATCAGCCCCAGCATTTT. It codes for CATSTTGSNQPQHF.

The chain is built from TRBV3-1 (or the pseudogene TRBV3-2) and TRBJ2-7; no clear D. V was pared by 5 bases and J by 1 base, with 0 bases between. The CDR3 is 10 amino acids. Looked up from germline, CDR1 is LGHDT and CDR2 is YNNKEL (reference sequence). Here the CDR3 reads CASSSYEQYF. CDR3 bases: TGTGCCAGCAGCTCCTACGAGCAGTACTTC.

V and J are TRBV5-1 and TRBJ1-3; 8 nucleotides line up with TRBD1. The CDR3 loop spans 16 amino acids. V shed 4 bases, J shed 2 bases, and the junction held 8 bases outside the gene matches. The germline gives CDR1 SGHRS, CDR2 YFSETQ. The CDR3 coding sequence is TGCGCCAGCAGCCCAAGTCCGACAGGGGCTGGAAACACCATATATTTT. This codes for CASSPSPTGAGNTIYF.

This clone was picked up one time. This chain links TRBV5-5 with TRBJ2-3, with 10 bases aligning to TRBD1. Germline V CDR1 and CDR2: SGHKS, YYEKEE (reference sequence). Trimming removed 1 base from V and 4 bases from J; junction bases left unmatched: 9. CDR3 length: 17 amino acids. The CDR3 DNA is TGTGCCAGCAGCTTGAATCCCTGGGACAGGGGACCAGATACGCAGTATTTT. As protein: CASSLNPWDRGPDTQYF.

The gene calls are TRBV7-2 and TRBJ1-4; unclear D gene. Germline V CDR1 and CDR2: SGHTA, FQGNSA. The CDR3 has 16 residues. V was trimmed by 3 bases and J by 5 bases, leaving 16 bases between them. CDR3 DNA: TGTGCCAGCAGCTTTGGACCAGTCTTTTCAAATGAAAAACTGTTTTTT. Translation gives CASSFGPVFSNEKLFF.

CDR3 region: CASSQDGQGAGKLFF. CDR3 sequence (DNA): TGTGCCAGCAGCCAAGACGGACAGGGGGCAGGAAAACTGTTTTTT. J is TRBJ1-4 and V is TRBV4-2; 11 bases are a match to TRBD1. The V gene end was trimmed by 0 bases and the J gene end by 10 bases; junction bases not matched to a gene: 4. This CDR3 region has 15 residues. Germline assignment: CDR1 LGHNA and CDR2 YNFKEQ.

This rearrangement joins TRBV28 to TRBJ1-2; D ambiguous. The CDR3 covers 12 residues. The germline gives CDR1 MDHEN, CDR2 SYDVKM. V gave up 10 bases and J gave up 4 bases, with 13 bases separating them. In nucleotides, the CDR3 is TGTGCCACTCTCCGGGGTAGCTATGGCTACACCTTC. Amino acid sequence: CATLRGSYGYTF.

The rearrangement joins TRBV19 to TRBJ2-6, with D maybe TRBD1 (6 bases). Deletions cut 1 base from V and 0 bases from J, with 16 bases between. The germline CDR1 and CDR2 sequences are LNHDA and SQIVND (reference sequence). CDR3 length: 19 residues. The CDR3 here is CASSIGGGRTFSGANVLTF. The CDR3 coding sequence is TGTGCCAGTAGTATAGGAGGGGGACGGACATTCTCTGGGGCCAACGTCCTGACTTTC.

The rearrangement links TRBV15 to TRBJ1-5; maybe TRBD1 (6 bases). This CDR3 has 14 amino acids. V lost 4 bases to trimming and J lost 3 bases, with 10 bases between them. Germline values: CDR1 LNHNV, CDR2 YYDKDF (reference sequence). Written as DNA, the CDR3 is TGTGCCACCAGCAAAGGGGACATCAATCAGCCCCAGCATTTT. This encodes CATSKGDINQPQHF. Full variable domain (rest looked up from reference TRBV15 and TRBJ1-5): DAMVIQNPRYQVTQFGKPVTLSCSQTLNHNVMYWYQQKSSQAPKLLFHYYDKDFNNEADTPDNFQSRRPNTSFCFLDIRSPGLGDTAMYLCATSKGDINQPQHFGDGTRLSIL.

The chain joins TRBV5-5 to TRBJ2-7; 16 positions match TRBD2. The germline V gene encodes CDR1 SGHKS and CDR2 YYEKEE (reference sequence). This CDR3 spans 17 amino acids. Trimming at V came to 1 base and at J to 7 bases, leaving 8 bases not matched to a gene. The CDR3 is CASSLTGTSGRAWEQYF. For the CDR3, the DNA is TGTGCCAGCAGCTTGACTGGGACTAGCGGGAGGGCCTGGGAGCAGTACTTC.

CDR3 residues: CASSPGQAKNTEAFF. CDR3 coding DNA: TGTGCCAGCAGCCCCGGACAGGCCAAGAACACTGAAGCTTTCTTT. The rearrangement joins TRBV7-2 to TRBJ1-1; 7 bases map to TRBD1. Germline values: CDR1 SGHTA, CDR2 FQGNSA. The CDR3 runs 15 residues. With 5 bases clipped from V and 1 base from J, the junction kept 7 bases outside the gene matches.

This chain links TRBV6-1 with TRBJ1-1, with unresolved D. V lost 1 base and J 5 bases, leaving 8 bases between the germline ends. The CDR3 loop spans 13 amino acids. The germline CDR1 and CDR2 sequences are MNHNS and SASEGT. CDR3 in amino acids: CASSEEWVTEAFF. The DNA for the CDR3 is TGTGCCAGCAGTGAAGAGTGGGTAACTGAAGCTTTCTTT.

This rearrangement joins TRBV19 to TRBJ2-7; 9 nucleotides agree with TRBD1. V was pared by 6 bases and J by 4 bases, with 10 bases of the junction left unmatched. The CDR3 is 15 amino acids. In germline, CDR1 is LNHDA, CDR2 SQIVND (reference sequence). CDR3 sequence: CASSLTGTGWYEQYF. The CDR3 nucleotides read TGTGCCAGTAGCCTTACCGGGACAGGGTGGTACGAGCAGTACTTC.

Comments on this clone: The sample holds other DNA sequences that translate to the same CDR3. The J gene is TRBJ1-2, the V gene TRBV11-2; D gene unclear. This CDR3 contains 12 residues. CDR1 and CDR2 (germline): SGHAT, FQNNGV. V was cut by 0 bases and J by 4 bases, with 3 bases left in between. The CDR3 region is CASSLDSYGYTF. In DNA form, the CDR3 reads TGTGCCAGCAGCTTAGATTCCTATGGCTACACCTTC. The variable domain in full, with the rest retrieved from reference TRBV11-2 and TRBJ1-2, is EAGVAQSPRYKIIEKRQSVAFWCNPISGHATLYWYQQILGQGPKLLIQFQNNGVVDDSQLPKDRFSAERLKGVDSTLKIQPAKLEDSAVYLCASSLDSYGYTFGSGTRLTVV.

This clone was counted a few times. The V and J genes are TRBV6-5 and TRBJ2-7; TRBD2 is a possible D gene (5 bases). This CDR3 has 16 amino acids. Germline CDR1 is MNHEY and CDR2 is SVGAGI. Trimming removed 2 bases from V and 0 bases from J, with 14 bases in between. CDR3 nucleotide sequence: TGTGCCAGCAGTTACACAAGGACGGGAAGCTCCTACGAGCAGTACTTC. Translated: CASSYTRTGSSYEQYF.

The chain employs TRBV3-1 (or the pseudogene TRBV3-2) and TRBJ2-7; 11 bases match TRBD2. Germline values: CDR1 LGHDT, CDR2 YNNKEL (reference sequence). V dropped 0 bases and J dropped 0; count of bases not matched to a gene: 7. This CDR3 is 18 amino acids long. The CDR3 sequence: CASSQDLTGLAVSYEQYF. CDR3 DNA: TGTGCCAGCAGCCAAGACCTAACGGGACTAGCGGTCTCCTACGAGCAGTACTTC.

V is TRBV6-1 and J is TRBJ2-7; 9 bases are shared with TRBD1. This CDR3 has 15 residues. Germline V gene lookup returns CDR1 MNHNS and CDR2 SASEGT. V lost 2 bases, J lost 4 bases, and 6 bases stayed unmatched. CDR3 loop: CASSESGTGRYEQYF. CDR3 in DNA: TGTGCCAGCAGTGAAAGTGGGACAGGGCGGTACGAGCAGTACTTC.

The chain employs TRBV6-1 and TRBJ1-2; 10 bases map to TRBD1. V was pared by 1 base and J by 5 bases, with 1 base of the junction left unmatched. Looked up from germline, CDR1 is MNHNS and CDR2 is SASEGT. This CDR3 has 14 residues. As DNA, the CDR3 is TGTGCCAGCAGTGAAGGGGACAGGGGTTATGGCTACACCTTC. It codes for CASSEGDRGYGYTF.

V is TRBV19 and J is TRBJ1-2, with D uncertain. The germline V and J ends were trimmed by 4 bases and 3 bases, with 18 bases remaining between them. Germline CDR1 LNHDA, CDR2 SQIVND (reference sequence). The CDR3 has 16 residues. CDR3 DNA sequence: TGTGCCAGTAGTAGTGGAGTGGGCAGTAGCGACTATGGCTACACCTTC. It is translated as CASSSGVGSSDYGYTF.

This chain uses TRBV13 with TRBJ2-1, with TRBD2 matching 9 bases. CDR3 length: 14 residues. Germline V gene sequence: CDR1 PRHDT, CDR2 FYEKMQ (reference sequence). Trimming removed 6 bases from V and 9 bases from J; junction bases left unmatched: 9. The CDR3, as DNA: TGTGCCAGCAGACATAGCGGGAGAGGTCTTGAGCAGTTCTTC. Translation: CASRHSGRGLEQFF.

The chain carries TRBV7-9 and TRBJ1-5; D call uncertain. CDR1 and CDR2 from the germline V gene are SEHNR and FQNEAQ (reference sequence). There are 12 residues in the CDR3. V was pared by 2 bases and J by 5 bases, with 4 bases between. The CDR3 DNA is TGTGCCAGCAGCTTAATGGATCAGCCCCAGCATTTT. This translates into CASSLMDQPQHF.

The chain couples TRBV5-1 to TRBJ2-7; no clear D. Germline loops: CDR1 SGHRS, CDR2 YFSETQ. Trimming pared 2 bases from V and 7 bases from J, leaving 13 bases between. The length of the CDR3 is 13 residues. The chain's CDR3 is CASSFGPGGEQYF. The DNA of the CDR3 is TGCGCCAGCAGCTTTGGACCGGGTGGGGAGCAGTACTTC. The full variable domain, completed using reference TRBV5-1 and TRBJ2-7, is KAGVTQTPRYLIKTRGQQVTLSCSPISGHRSVSWYQQTPGQGLQFLFEYFSETQRNKGNFPGRFSGRQFSNSRSEMNVSTLELGDSALYLCASSFGPGGEQYFGPGTRLTVT.

V and J are TRBV7-9 and TRBJ2-1, with D tentatively TRBD2 (5 bases). The CDR3 totals 11 residues. The germline V gene encodes CDR1 SEHNR and CDR2 FQNEAQ (reference sequence). V was clipped by 5 bases and J by 9 bases, with 8 bases between them. The CDR3 region is CASSPAGEQFF. DNA for the CDR3: TGTGCCAGCAGCCCGGCGGGTGAGCAGTTCTTC.

The chain carries TRBV27 and TRBJ2-3; D is possibly TRBD1 or TRBD2 (5 bases each). Between the trimmed V and J ends, which lost 8 bases and 6 bases, there was a span of 24 bases. The germline V gene encodes CDR1 MNHEY and CDR2 SMNVEV (reference sequence). CDR3 length: 16 amino acids. The CDR3 loop is CASAAPGRSNGDTQYF. CDR3 nucleotides: TGTGCCAGCGCTGCCCCGGGACGGAGCAACGGGGATACGCAGTATTTT.

The rearrangement links TRBV5-1 to TRBJ2-1, with 9 bases that match TRBD1. V was pared by 5 bases and J by 6 bases, with 12 bases of the junction left unmatched. Germline CDR1 and CDR2: SGHRS and YFSETQ. The CDR3 contains 16 residues. The DNA for the CDR3 is TGCGCCAGCAGACTTCCGGGGACAGGGTATTCCAATGAGCAGTTCTTC. It encodes CASRLPGTGYSNEQFF.

J is TRBJ2-7 and V is TRBV5-4; 7 positions agree with TRBD1. The CDR3 is made up of 13 amino acids. V shed 3 bases, J shed 7 bases, and the junction held 7 bases outside the gene matches. Germline CDR1 SGHNT, CDR2 YYREEE (reference sequence). The CDR3, as DNA: TGTGCCAGCAGCTACGACAGGGCGAGTGAGCAGTACTTC. It yields the protein CASSYDRASEQYF.

This clone was counted many times. The chain carries TRBV6-4 and TRBJ2-3; D assignment may be TRBD1 or TRBD2 (5 bases each). The CDR3 totals 13 residues. V dropped 5 bases and J dropped 6 bases, with 12 bases sitting between them. The V gene's germline CDR1 is MRHNA and CDR2 SNTAGT. The DNA for the CDR3 is TGTGCCAGCAGTCCGGGACCTGAGGATACGCAGTATTTT. The encoded protein is CASSPGPEDTQYF.

This clone has only a few counts. The chain combines TRBV7-2 with TRBJ1-2, with D perhaps TRBD1 (6 bases). Germline lookup yields CDR1 SGHTA and CDR2 FQGNSA. V gave up 4 bases and J gave up 7 bases, with 22 bases separating them. The CDR3 runs 16 residues. CDR3 sequence reads: CASSSRTEGLSFGYTF. The CDR3 region has the DNA TGTGCCAGCAGCTCCAGGACAGAGGGGCTCTCCTTTGGCTACACCTTC. Based on the CDR3 plus reference TRBV7-2 and TRBJ1-2, the full variable domain is GAGVSQSPSNKVTEKGKDVELRCDPISGHTALYWYRQSLGQGLEFLIYFQGNSAPDKSGLPSDRFSAERTGGSVSTLTIQRTQQEDSAVYLCASSSRTEGLSFGYTFGSGTRLTVV.